This T cell receptor beta chain was identified during a study of blood T cell repertoires in COVID-19. J lost 4 bases, V lost 1 base, and 8 bases had no gene match. From germline, CDR1 is SGHAT and CDR2 FQNNGV. This CDR3 has 16 residues. Cohort 3 recovered donors had two negative PCRs, clearance, or symptom resolution. Using immunoSEQ multiplex PCR, the repertoire was profiled, and TCRdb retains in-frame clones only, with some absent. The repertoire holds just over 300,000 clones, with around 91% as singletons. The specimen was PBMCs or T cells enriched from blood (not recorded which). This TCR came from a woman between 35 and 50 years old who had recovered from COVID-19. The chain links TRBV11-2 to TRBJ1-1; 8 bases are a match to TRBD1. CDR3 protein: CASSLAPTGGFTEAFF. CDR3 bases: TGTGCCAGCAGCTTAGCCCCAACAGGGGGATTCACTGAAGCTTTCTTT.